This entry lists 31 T cell receptor beta chains sequenced from one sample in a study of spatial heterogeneity in lung cancer. TCRdb redid the calling of the 5' RACE reads with MiXCR, one entry per CDR3 protein. The sample shows more than 65,000 distinct CDR3 sequences, around 7.8% of them seen only once. As to time point: sample taken at primary tumor resection. The starting material was PBMCs, obtained at surgery. These receptors were obtained from a male donor with early-stage non-small cell lung cancer.

The chain joins TRBV6-1 to TRBJ1-1, with TRBD1 identical over 8 bases. Per germline, CDR1 MNHNS and CDR2 SASEGT. CDR3 length equals 14 residues. V trimming: 6 bases; J trimming: 2 bases; junction bases outside the gene matches: 5. The CDR3, as DNA: TGTGCCAGCAGGGTCGACAGGGGAAACACTGAAGCTTTCTTT. It codes for CASRVDRGNTEAFF.

This chain uses TRBV5-1 with TRBJ2-7, with D unclear. V was pared by 0 bases and J by 0 bases, with 7 bases between. This CDR3 spans 14 amino acids. Germline V lookup: CDR1 SGHRS, CDR2 YFSETQ. The CDR3, as DNA: TGCGCCAGCAGCTTGGAAGTTAGCTCCTACGAGCAGTACTTC. Translated: CASSLEVSSYEQYF.

The chain couples TRBV7-9 to TRBJ1-1; TRBD1 matches 8 bases. The CDR3 covers 12 residues. V dropped 5 bases and J dropped 4; count of bases not matched to a gene: 0. Germline CDR1 SEHNR, CDR2 FQNEAQ (reference sequence). The CDR3 DNA is TGTGCCAGCAGCGACAGGGGCACTGAAGCTTTCTTT. This encodes CASSDRGTEAFF.

This clonotype appeared many times. V is TRBV28 and J is TRBJ2-7, with TRBD2 identical over 10 bases. V was clipped by 3 bases and J by 5 bases; unmatched bases: 7. CDR1 is MDHEN, CDR2 SYDVKM, per germline. This CDR3 has 15 amino acids. CDR3 amino acids: CASSFLAGARNEQYF. CDR3 bases: TGTGCCAGCAGTTTCCTAGCGGGAGCCAGAAACGAGCAGTACTTC.

There are many counts of this clonotype. The V and J genes are TRBV15 and TRBJ2-3; 10 bases align to TRBD2. Germline CDR1 LNHNV, CDR2 YYDKDF (reference sequence). Germline trimming cut 0 bases from V and 2 bases from J; bases unmatched to any gene: 5. The CDR3 is 17 residues long. CDR3 loop: CATSRDWLAGVTDTQYF. The CDR3 DNA follows: TGTGCCACCAGCAGAGATTGGCTAGCGGGAGTCACAGATACGCAGTATTTT.

Only a few counts were recorded for this clonotype. The CDR3 protein is CASSLGQPSYEQYF. Written as DNA, the CDR3 is TGCGCCAGCAGCTTGGGACAGCCTTCCTACGAGCAGTACTTC. The chain has TRBV5-1 and TRBJ2-7; tentatively, D is TRBD1 (5 bases). Deletions cut 0 bases from V and 1 base from J, with 8 bases between. The CDR3 has 14 amino acids. Germline V lookup: CDR1 SGHRS, CDR2 YFSETQ.

V is TRBV18 and J is TRBJ2-5; no clear D gene. Germline V gene data show CDR1 as KGHSH and CDR2 as LQKENI. The CDR3 has 14 residues. Trimming took 0 bases from V and 5 from J, leaving 10 bases between them. CDR3 DNA sequence: TGTGCCAGCTCACCACCGGCAACCCGGGAGACCCAGTACTTC. Translated, it gives CASSPPATRETQYF.

V is TRBV11-2 and J is TRBJ2-3; D is undetermined. The V and J ends lost 0 bases and 7 bases respectively, with 8 bases between them. This CDR3 is 13 amino acids long. Looked up from germline, CDR1 is SGHAT and CDR2 is FQNNGV. The CDR3 loop reads CASSLEPQHTQYF. CDR3 sequence (DNA): TGTGCCAGCAGCTTAGAGCCTCAGCATACGCAGTATTTT.

The chain links TRBV29-1 to TRBJ1-5; D unresolved. CDR3 length: 12 amino acids. The V and J ends lost 4 bases and 3 bases respectively, with 7 bases between them. Germline-derived CDR1 and CDR2 are SQVTM and ANQGSEA. The CDR3 region has the DNA TGCAGCGTTGTTACAACCAATCAGCCCCAGCATTTT. Protein product: CSVVTTNQPQHF.

The chain joins TRBV7-9 to TRBJ2-7; D not certain. Germline V gives CDR1 SEHNR, CDR2 FQNEAQ (reference sequence). V was pared by 2 bases and J by 4 bases, with 6 bases between. The CDR3 contains 12 residues. The CDR3: CASSLLVYEQYF. The CDR3 nucleotides are TGTGCCAGCAGCTTACTAGTTTACGAGCAGTACTTC.

The J gene is TRBJ1-1, the V gene TRBV10-3; no clear D gene. The CDR3 has 15 residues. CDR1 is ENHRY, CDR2 SYGVKD, per germline. V shed 1 base and J shed 2 bases, with 11 bases lying between them. CDR3: CAISEYRASNTEAFF. The CDR3 nucleotides read TGTGCCATCAGTGAGTATAGGGCCAGCAACACTGAAGCTTTCTTT.

This clonotype has at least ten counts. The genes are TRBV7-8 and TRBJ2-1, with D possibly being TRBD1 or TRBD2 (5 bases each). Trimming removed 5 bases at V and 0 bases at J, with 14 bases between. The CDR3 covers 16 residues. Looked up from germline, CDR1 is SGHVS and CDR2 is FQNEAQ. The CDR3 sequence is CASSPRGTRSYNEQFF. The CDR3 DNA follows: TGTGCCAGCAGCCCACGTGGGACCCGCTCCTACAATGAGCAGTTCTTC.

This clonotype was seen more than once but under ten times. This rearrangement joins TRBV20-1 to TRBJ2-7; 7 positions agree with TRBD1. The V gene's germline CDR1 is DFQATT and CDR2 SNEGSKA (reference sequence). CDR3 length: 14 amino acids. Trimming at V came to 0 bases and at J to 5 bases, leaving 7 bases not matched to a gene. CDR3 DNA: TGCAGTGCTAGAGACCCGACAGGGACCCACGAGCAGTACTTC. It yields the protein CSARDPTGTHEQYF.

The chain joins TRBV7-2 to TRBJ2-7; D perhaps matches TRBD2 (5 bases). Trimming removed 1 base from V and 3 bases from J, with 13 bases in between. The CDR3 has 15 residues. Germline loops: CDR1 SGHTA, CDR2 FQGNSA. The chain's CDR3 is CASSLEFASHYEQYF. Here the CDR3 DNA reads TGTGCCAGCAGCTTAGAGTTTGCTAGCCACTACGAGCAGTACTTC.

The table lists this clonotype with many counts. This chain uses TRBV20-1 with TRBJ1-5; D unclear. Trimming took off 1 base at V and 0 bases at J, with 10 bases between the two ends. The CDR3 length is 15 residues. CDR1 and CDR2 (germline): DFQATT, SNEGSKA (reference sequence). The CDR3 protein is CSARVGVYSNQPQHF. CDR3 bases: TGCAGTGCTAGAGTTGGTGTTTATAGCAATCAGCCCCAGCATTTT.

The chain recombines TRBV3-1 with TRBJ2-1; D is perhaps TRBD2 (5 bases). The germline V gene encodes CDR1 LGHDT and CDR2 YNNKEL (reference sequence). This CDR3 spans 14 amino acids. V was clipped by 1 base and J by 9 bases, with 13 bases between them. The CDR3 is CASSQVASRGEQFF. In nucleotides, the CDR3 is TGTGCCAGCAGCCAAGTAGCGTCGCGTGGTGAGCAGTTCTTC.

The chain recombines TRBV20-1 with TRBJ2-5, with a tentative D call TRBD1 (5 bases). Trimming left V 6 bases short and J 0 bases short, with 8 bases between. The V gene's germline CDR1 is DFQATT and CDR2 SNEGSKA (reference sequence). The CDR3 covers 12 residues. CDR3: CSAQTDQETQYF. The CDR3 DNA is TGCAGTGCCCAGACAGACCAAGAGACCCAGTACTTC.

This clonotype was seen ten or more times. J is TRBJ1-1 and V is TRBV7-9; possibly TRBD1 for D (5 bases). With 5 bases removed from V and 7 bases from J, the gap between germline ends came to 11 bases. This CDR3 has 12 amino acids. Germline V gene sequence: CDR1 SEHNR, CDR2 FQNEAQ (reference sequence). For the CDR3, the DNA is TGTGCCAGCAGCCGGGGGGTGAGTGAAGCTTTCTTT. It yields the protein CASSRGVSEAFF.

This clonotype came up a few times. CDR3 sequence: CSAQRTSGDGEQFF. The CDR3 nucleotides are TGCAGTGCTCAGAGGACTAGCGGGGATGGTGAGCAGTTCTTC. V gene TRBV20-1 combines with J gene TRBJ2-1; 12 positions agree with TRBD2. The junction had 8 bases not matched to a gene; V was cut back by 5 bases and J by 9 bases. The CDR3 totals 14 residues. The germline CDR1 and CDR2 sequences are DFQATT and SNEGSKA (reference sequence).

This clonotype was seen many times. V is TRBV11-1 and J is TRBJ2-2; D not certain. V was shortened by 1 base and J by 4 bases, with 10 bases between the two germline ends. The CDR3 covers 15 residues. The germline V gene encodes CDR1 SGHAT and CDR2 FQDESV (reference sequence). CDR3 amino acids: CASSLGQPSTGELFF. In DNA, the CDR3 is TGTGCCAGCAGCTTAGGCCAACCTAGCACCGGGGAGCTGTTTTTT.

This clonotype was counted many times. V gene TRBV4-2 combines with J gene TRBJ2-1; 13 bases are shared with TRBD2. This CDR3 is built from 15 residues. V shed 3 bases, J shed 5 bases, and the junction held 1 base outside the gene matches. Per germline, CDR1 LGHNA and CDR2 YNFKEQ. As DNA, the CDR3 is TGTGCCAGCAGCCACGGACTAGCGGGAGACAATGAGCAGTTCTTC. Translating it yields CASSHGLAGDNEQFF.

This clonotype was observed at least ten times. V gene TRBV29-1 combines with J gene TRBJ2-1; D may be TRBD1 or TRBD2 (7 bases each). Germline CDR1 reads SQVTM; CDR2 reads ANQGSEA. This CDR3 has 16 residues. V was pared by 4 bases and J by 1 base, with 17 bases between. The DNA of the CDR3 is TGCAGCGTTGGGTTAGCAGGGGGGGAATCCTACAATGAGCAGTTCTTC. This codes for CSVGLAGGESYNEQFF.

This chain joins TRBV20-1 and TRBJ2-5; tentatively, D is TRBD1 (6 bases). V lost 6 bases and J lost 8, with 13 bases in between. The CDR3 extends over 11 amino acids. Looked up from germline, CDR1 is DFQATT and CDR2 is SNEGSKA (reference sequence). The CDR3 region is CSAAGDGTQYF. The DNA of the CDR3 is TGCAGTGCGGCAGGGGACGGTACCCAGTACTTC.

This clonotype has ten or more counts. The CDR3 DNA sequence: TGCGCCAGCAGCGTCGACAGTACTGGAAACACCATATATTTT. Amino acid sequence: CASSVDSTGNTIYF. The genes are TRBV5-1 and TRBJ1-3; possibly TRBD1 for D (5 bases). The germline V gene encodes CDR1 SGHRS and CDR2 YFSETQ. V was shortened by 4 bases and J by 2 bases, with 10 bases between the two germline ends. The CDR3 spans 14 residues. Full variable domain (remainder filled in from reference TRBV5-1 and TRBJ1-3): KAGVTQTPRYLIKTRGQQVTLSCSPISGHRSVSWYQQTPGQGLQFLFEYFSETQRNKGNFPGRFSGRQFSNSRSEMNVSTLELGDSALYLCASSVDSTGNTIYFGEGSWLTVV.

This clonotype came up many times. The rearrangement links TRBV7-7 to TRBJ2-7; tentative D call: TRBD2 (6 bases). Trimming took 5 bases from V and 6 from J, leaving 23 bases between them. The CDR3 is 16 amino acids. CDR1 and CDR2 from the germline V gene are SSHAT and FNYEAQ (reference sequence). For the CDR3, the DNA is TGTGCCAGCAGCCGCAAATCCCGCGCGGGAACGGGCGAGCAGTACTTC. Its translation is CASSRKSRAGTGEQYF.

This clonotype was seen at least ten times. The chain carries TRBV4-3 and TRBJ2-1; 7 bases line up with TRBD2. Germline-derived CDR1 and CDR2 are LGHNA and YSLEER. This CDR3 has 14 amino acids. V trimming: 4 bases; J trimming: 14 bases; junction bases outside the gene matches: 14. The CDR3 DNA follows: TGCGCCAGCAGCCCCTTCAGCTCGGGAGGCCACAAGTTCTTC. It specifies CASSPFSSGGHKFF.

This clonotype was counted many times. The chain employs TRBV5-1 and TRBJ1-2; D possibly corresponds to TRBD1 (5 bases). CDR1 is SGHRS, CDR2 YFSETQ, per germline. CDR3 length: 16 residues. The germline V and J ends were trimmed by 0 bases and 7 bases, with 19 bases remaining between them. In nucleotides, the CDR3 is TGCGCCAGCAGCTTGGATGGCGGGGACGGGGTGTCTGGCTACACCTTC. Amino acid sequence: CASSLDGGDGVSGYTF.

Ten or more counts support this clonotype. The genes are TRBV20-1 and TRBJ1-6, with D maybe TRBD1 (5 bases). The CDR3 has 16 amino acids. The germline gives CDR1 DFQATT, CDR2 SNEGSKA (reference sequence). Trimming removed 5 bases at V and 6 bases at J, with 20 bases between. The CDR3 DNA is TGCAGTGCTTCGACCCAGGGCTCTAATCGTAATTCACCCCTCCACTTT. Its protein is CSASTQGSNRNSPLHF.

In its sample, this clonotype was seen a few times. The chain joins TRBV12-5 to TRBJ2-1, with unresolved D. Germline-derived CDR1 and CDR2 are LGHNT and FRNRAP. The CDR3 runs 13 residues. Trimming cost V 2 bases and J 5 bases, with 7 bases left between them. The CDR3 DNA reads TGTGCTAGTGGTTTGTTGACTGACAATGAGCAGTTCTTC. Its protein is CASGLLTDNEQFF.

This clonotype turned up a few times. This rearrangement joins TRBV10-2 to TRBJ2-1, with TRBD1 matching 8 bases. Per the germline V gene, CDR1 is WSHSY and CDR2 is SAAADI. This CDR3 is built from 15 residues. V shed 7 bases, J shed 0 bases, and the junction held 5 bases outside the gene matches. The CDR3 here is CASISQGASYNEQFF. The CDR3 DNA reads TGCGCCAGCATAAGTCAGGGGGCCTCCTACAATGAGCAGTTCTTC.

This clonotype has a count of ten or more. The V gene is TRBV20-1, the J gene TRBJ1-1; 9 bases fit TRBD1. The CDR3 runs to 15 residues. Germline V gives CDR1 DFQATT, CDR2 SNEGSKA (reference sequence). V lost 6 bases to trimming and J lost 3 bases; unmatched junction nucleotides: 11. CDR3 residues: CSADSYRDRDTEAFF. CDR3 DNA: TGCAGTGCAGACAGTTACCGGGACAGGGACACTGAAGCTTTCTTT.